Here is one T cell receptor beta chain with its context. In the source study's methods: Reference gene primer amplification gave estimated nucleated cell counts. Some clones are missing from TCRdb's copy, which holds only in-frame ones; the method was immunoSEQ multiplex PCR. The V and J calls and clone size come from that table; D and trimming were worked out from the DNA. The sample consists of 120,000 to 150,000 clones, around nine tenths of them appearing once. These data originate in a study of blood T cell repertoires in COVID-19. Looking at the study overall: Collection of acute and convalescent COVID-19 samples took place in the United States, Italy and Spain. T cells, B-cell-depleted T cells, or PBMCs provided the cDNA or gDNA that served as material.

The V gene's germline CDR1 is SQVTM and CDR2 ANQGSEA. This CDR3 spans 13 amino acids. The V end was cut by 4 bases, the J end by 0 bases, with 6 bases between. The specimen was peripheral blood. The chain couples TRBV29-1 to TRBJ1-4; no clear D. The receptor comes from a human donor in a cohort sampled during active COVID-19. The CDR3 sequence: CSVGAATNEKLFF. CDR3 DNA sequence: TGCAGCGTTGGGGCTGCAACTAATGAAAAACTGTTTTTT.